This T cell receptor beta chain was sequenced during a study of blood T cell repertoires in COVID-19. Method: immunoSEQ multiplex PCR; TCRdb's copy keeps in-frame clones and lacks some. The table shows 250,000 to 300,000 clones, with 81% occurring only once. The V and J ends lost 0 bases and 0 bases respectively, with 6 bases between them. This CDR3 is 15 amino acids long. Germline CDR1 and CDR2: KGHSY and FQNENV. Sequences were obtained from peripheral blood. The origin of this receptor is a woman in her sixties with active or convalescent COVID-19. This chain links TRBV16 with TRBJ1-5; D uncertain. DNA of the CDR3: TGTGCCAGCAGCCAATCCGGGGATAGCAATCAGCCCCAGCATTTT. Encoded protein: CASSQSGDSNQPQHF.